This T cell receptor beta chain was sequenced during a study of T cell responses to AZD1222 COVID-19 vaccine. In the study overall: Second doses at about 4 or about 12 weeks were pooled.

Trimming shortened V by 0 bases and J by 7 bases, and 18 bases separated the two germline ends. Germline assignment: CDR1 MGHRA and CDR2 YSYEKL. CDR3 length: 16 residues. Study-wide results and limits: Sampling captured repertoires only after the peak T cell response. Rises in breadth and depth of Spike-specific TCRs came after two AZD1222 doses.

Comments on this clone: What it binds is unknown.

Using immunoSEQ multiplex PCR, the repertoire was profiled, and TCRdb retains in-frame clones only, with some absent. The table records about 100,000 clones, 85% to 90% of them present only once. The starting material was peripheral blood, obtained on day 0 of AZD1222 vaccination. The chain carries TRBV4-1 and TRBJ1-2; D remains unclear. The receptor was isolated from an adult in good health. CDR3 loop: CASSQDPLMQAGGYTF. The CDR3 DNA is TGCGCCAGCAGCCAAGATCCCTTAATGCAGGCGGGTGGCTACACCTTC.